The following is a T cell receptor beta chain sequence with its context. The antigen remains undetermined. The data belong to a study of cytomegalovirus exposure and HLA in healthy donors. Study-wide results and limits: The authors judged a highly shared variant cluster likely a sequencing artifact.

Losses at the gene ends were 4 bases for V and 1 base for J; bases not matched to a gene: 6. Germline CDR1 reads SGDLS; CDR2 reads YYNGEE. This CDR3 has 15 residues. In the PCR, 60 Vbeta and 13 Jbeta primers were used. Profiling relied on immunoSEQ multiplex PCR, and the TCRdb table lists in-frame clones only, not all of them. The sample lists more than 110,000 clones, more than 9.5% occurring once. This clonotype originated in a man in his fifties in good health and CMV-seronegative. The genes are TRBV9 and TRBJ2-7; 9 bases align to TRBD2. Sequencing input: PBMCs. CDR3 nucleotide sequence: TGTGCCAGCAGCACCCGGGGACTAGCTTCCTACGAGCAGTACTTC. It is translated as CASSTRGLASYEQYF.